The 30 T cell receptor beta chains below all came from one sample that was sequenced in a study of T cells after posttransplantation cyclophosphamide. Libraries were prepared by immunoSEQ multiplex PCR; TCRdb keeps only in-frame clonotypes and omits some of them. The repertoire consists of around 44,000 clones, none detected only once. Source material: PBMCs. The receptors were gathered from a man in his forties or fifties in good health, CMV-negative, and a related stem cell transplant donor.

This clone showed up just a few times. Here the CDR3 reads CATSGGETRGYNEQFF. In DNA, the CDR3 is TGTGCCACCAGCGGGGGGGAGACTAGAGGGTACAATGAGCAGTTCTTC. This sequence joins TRBV15 and TRBJ2-1; TRBD2 aligns across 7 bases. Germline CDR1 LNHNV, CDR2 YYDKDF (reference sequence). Trimming took 5 bases from V and 4 from J; bases not matched to a gene: 11. CDR3 length equals 16 residues.

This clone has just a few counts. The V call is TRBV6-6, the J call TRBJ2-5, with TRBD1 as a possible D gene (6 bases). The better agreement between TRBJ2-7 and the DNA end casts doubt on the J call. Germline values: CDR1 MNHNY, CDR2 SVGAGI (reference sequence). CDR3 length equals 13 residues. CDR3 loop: CASSYGTPYEQYF. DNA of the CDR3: TGTGCCAGCAGTTACGGGACACCCTACGAGCAGTACTTC.

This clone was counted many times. CDR3 region: CASSGTENRQAKKETQYF. The CDR3 nucleotides read TGTGCCAGTAGCGGCACCGAAAATCGACAGGCGAAAAAAGAGACCCAGTACTTC. V gene TRBV19 combines with J gene TRBJ2-5; TRBD1 is a possible D gene (6 bases). The CDR3 has 18 residues. The germline CDR1 and CDR2 sequences are LNHDA and SQIVND (reference sequence). Trimming left V 6 bases short and J 3 bases short, with 26 bases between.

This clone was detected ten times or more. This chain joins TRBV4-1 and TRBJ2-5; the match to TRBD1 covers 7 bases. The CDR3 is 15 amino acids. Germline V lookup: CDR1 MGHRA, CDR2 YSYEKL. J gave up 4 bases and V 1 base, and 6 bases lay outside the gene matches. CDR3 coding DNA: TGCGCCAGCAGCCAAGCTCCGGGACAGACAGAGACCCAGTACTTC. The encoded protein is CASSQAPGQTETQYF.

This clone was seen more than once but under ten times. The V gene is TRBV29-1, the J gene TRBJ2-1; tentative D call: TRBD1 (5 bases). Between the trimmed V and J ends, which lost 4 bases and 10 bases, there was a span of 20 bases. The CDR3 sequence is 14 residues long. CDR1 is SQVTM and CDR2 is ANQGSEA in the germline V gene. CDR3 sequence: CSVGSLTGSGEQFF. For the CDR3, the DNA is TGCAGCGTTGGATCCCTCACAGGCTCAGGGGAGCAGTTCTTC.

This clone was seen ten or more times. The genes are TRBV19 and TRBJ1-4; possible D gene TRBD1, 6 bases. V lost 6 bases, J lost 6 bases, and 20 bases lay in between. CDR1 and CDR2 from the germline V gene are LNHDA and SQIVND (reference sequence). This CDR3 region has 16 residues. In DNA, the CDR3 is TGTGCCAGTAGCAAGACATTGGGGGCGCAGGATGAAAAACTGTTTTTT. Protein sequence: CASSKTLGAQDEKLFF.

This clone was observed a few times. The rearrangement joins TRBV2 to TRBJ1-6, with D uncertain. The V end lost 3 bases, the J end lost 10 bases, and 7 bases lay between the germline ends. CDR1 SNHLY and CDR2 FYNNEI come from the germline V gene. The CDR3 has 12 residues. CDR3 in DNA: TGTGCCAGCAGTGAGGCCCCATCACCCCTCCACTTT. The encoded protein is CASSEAPSPLHF.

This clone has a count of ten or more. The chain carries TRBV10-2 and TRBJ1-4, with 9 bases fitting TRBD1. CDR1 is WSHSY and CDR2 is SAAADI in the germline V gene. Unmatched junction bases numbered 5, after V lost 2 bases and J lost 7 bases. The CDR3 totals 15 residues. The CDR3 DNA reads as TGCGCCAGCAGTGAGCCGGGACAGGGAGGTGAAAAACTGTTTTTT. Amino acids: CASSEPGQGGEKLFF.

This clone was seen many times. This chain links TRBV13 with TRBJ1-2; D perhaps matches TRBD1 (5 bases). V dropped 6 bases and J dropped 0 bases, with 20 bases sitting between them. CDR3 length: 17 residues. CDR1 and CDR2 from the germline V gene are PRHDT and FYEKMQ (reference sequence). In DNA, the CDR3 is TGTGCCAGCAGTCTGCGGGGGAGAGCTAATGCTAACTATGGCTACACCTTC. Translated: CASSLRGRANANYGYTF.

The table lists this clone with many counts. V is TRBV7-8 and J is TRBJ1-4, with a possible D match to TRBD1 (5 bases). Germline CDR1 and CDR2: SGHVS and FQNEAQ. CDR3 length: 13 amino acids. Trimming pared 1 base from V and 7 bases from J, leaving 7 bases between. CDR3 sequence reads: CASSLGGIEKLFF. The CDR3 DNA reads TGTGCCAGCAGCTTAGGGGGCATTGAAAAACTGTTTTTT. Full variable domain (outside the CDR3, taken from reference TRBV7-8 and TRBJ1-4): GAGVSQSPRYKVAKRGQDVALRCDPISGHVSLFWYQQALGQGPEFLTYFQNEAQLDKSGLPSDRFFAERPEGSVSTLKIQRTQQEDSAVYLCASSLGGIEKLFFGSGTQLSVL.

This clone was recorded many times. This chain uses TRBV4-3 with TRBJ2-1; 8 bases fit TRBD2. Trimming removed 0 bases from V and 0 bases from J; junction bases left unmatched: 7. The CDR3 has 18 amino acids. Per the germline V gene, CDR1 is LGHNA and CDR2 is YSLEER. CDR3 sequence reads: CASSQEAILAASYNEQFF. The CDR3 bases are TGCGCCAGCAGCCAAGAGGCGATACTAGCGGCCTCCTACAATGAGCAGTTCTTC.

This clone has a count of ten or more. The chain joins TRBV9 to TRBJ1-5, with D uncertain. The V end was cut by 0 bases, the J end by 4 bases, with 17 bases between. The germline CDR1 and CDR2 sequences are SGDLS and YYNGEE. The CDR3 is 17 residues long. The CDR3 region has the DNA TGTGCCAGCAGCGTAGGACCAAGGGTATCGGGGAATCAGCCCCAGCATTTT. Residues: CASSVGPRVSGNQPQHF.

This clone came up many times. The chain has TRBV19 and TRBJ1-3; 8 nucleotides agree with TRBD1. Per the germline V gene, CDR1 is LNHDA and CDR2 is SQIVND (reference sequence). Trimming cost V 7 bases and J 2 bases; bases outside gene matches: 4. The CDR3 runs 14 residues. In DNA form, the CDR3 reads TGTGCCAGTACCAAGACAGGGGCTGGAAACACCATATATTTT. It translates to CASTKTGAGNTIYF.

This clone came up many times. The CDR3 here is CASLAGANVLTF. Written as DNA, the CDR3 is TGTGCCAGCCTAGCTGGGGCCAACGTCCTGACTTTC. The gene calls are TRBV6-1 and TRBJ2-6; no firm D call. Trimming removed 8 bases at V and 2 bases at J, with 4 bases between. Germline V gives CDR1 MNHNS, CDR2 SASEGT. There are 12 residues in the CDR3.

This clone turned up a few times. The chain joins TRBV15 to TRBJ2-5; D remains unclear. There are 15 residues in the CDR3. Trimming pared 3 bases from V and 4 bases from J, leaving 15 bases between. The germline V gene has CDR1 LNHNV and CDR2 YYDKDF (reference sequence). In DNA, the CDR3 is TGTGCCACCAGCAGTGCCGGGTCAACAAGAGAGACCCAGTACTTC. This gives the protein CATSSAGSTRETQYF.

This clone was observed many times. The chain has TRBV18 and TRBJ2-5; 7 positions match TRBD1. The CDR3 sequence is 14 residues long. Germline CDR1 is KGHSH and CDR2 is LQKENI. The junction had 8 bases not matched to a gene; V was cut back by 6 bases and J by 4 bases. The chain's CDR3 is CASSLDRVGETQYF. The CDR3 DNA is TGTGCCAGCTCTCTCGACAGGGTGGGAGAGACCCAGTACTTC.

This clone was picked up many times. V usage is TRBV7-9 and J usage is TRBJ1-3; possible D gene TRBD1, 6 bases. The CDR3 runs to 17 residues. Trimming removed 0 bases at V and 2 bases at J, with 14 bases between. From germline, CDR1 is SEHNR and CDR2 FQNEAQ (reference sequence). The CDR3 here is CASSLARRTVPGNTIYF. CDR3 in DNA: TGTGCCAGCAGCTTAGCCCGGAGGACAGTCCCTGGAAACACCATATATTTT.

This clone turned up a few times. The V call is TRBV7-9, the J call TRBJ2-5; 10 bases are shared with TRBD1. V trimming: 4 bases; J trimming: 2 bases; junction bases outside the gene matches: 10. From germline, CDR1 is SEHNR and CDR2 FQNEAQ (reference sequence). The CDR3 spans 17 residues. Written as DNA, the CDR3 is TGTGCCAGCAGCTGGGACAGGGGAGGAGCACAACAAGAGACCCAGTACTTC. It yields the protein CASSWDRGGAQQETQYF.

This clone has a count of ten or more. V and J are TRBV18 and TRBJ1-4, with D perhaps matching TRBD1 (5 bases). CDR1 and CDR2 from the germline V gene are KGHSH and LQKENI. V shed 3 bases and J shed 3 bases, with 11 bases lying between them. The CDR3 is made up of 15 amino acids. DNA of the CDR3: TGTGCCAGCTCACCCAAGCAGGGTTCTAATGAAAAACTGTTTTTT. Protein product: CASSPKQGSNEKLFF.

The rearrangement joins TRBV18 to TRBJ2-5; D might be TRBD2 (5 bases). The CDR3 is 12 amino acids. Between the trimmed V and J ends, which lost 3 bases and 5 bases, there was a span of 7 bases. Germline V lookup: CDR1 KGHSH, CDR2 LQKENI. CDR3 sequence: CASSPERETQYF. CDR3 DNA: TGTGCCAGCTCACCCGAGCGGGAGACCCAGTACTTC.

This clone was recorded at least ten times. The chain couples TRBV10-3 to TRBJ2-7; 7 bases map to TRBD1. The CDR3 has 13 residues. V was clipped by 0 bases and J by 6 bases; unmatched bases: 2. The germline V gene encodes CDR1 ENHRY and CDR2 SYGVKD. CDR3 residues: CAISESPGGEQYV. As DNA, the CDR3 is TGTGCCATCAGTGAGTCGCCAGGGGGCGAGCAGTACGTC.

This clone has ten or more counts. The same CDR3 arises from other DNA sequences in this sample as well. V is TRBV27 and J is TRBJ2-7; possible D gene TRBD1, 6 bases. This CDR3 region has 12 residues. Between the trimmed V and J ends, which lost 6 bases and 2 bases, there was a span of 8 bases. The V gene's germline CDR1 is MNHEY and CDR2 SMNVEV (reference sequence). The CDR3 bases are TGTGCCAGCAGCCAGGGGACCTACGAGCAGTACGTC. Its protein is CASSQGTYEQYV.

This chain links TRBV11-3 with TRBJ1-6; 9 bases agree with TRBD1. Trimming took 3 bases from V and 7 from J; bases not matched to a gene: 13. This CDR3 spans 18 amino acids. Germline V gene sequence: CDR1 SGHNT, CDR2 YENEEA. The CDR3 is CASSFWTGESGPNSPLHF. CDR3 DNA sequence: TGTGCCAGCAGCTTTTGGACAGGGGAATCGGGCCCCAATTCACCCCTCCACTTT.

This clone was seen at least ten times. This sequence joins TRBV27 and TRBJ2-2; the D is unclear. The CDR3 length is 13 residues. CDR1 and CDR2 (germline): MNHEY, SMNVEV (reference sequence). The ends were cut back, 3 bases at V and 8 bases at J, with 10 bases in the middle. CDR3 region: CASSLVPGGELFF. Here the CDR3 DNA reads TGTGCCAGCAGTTTGGTGCCGGGTGGGGAGCTGTTTTTT.

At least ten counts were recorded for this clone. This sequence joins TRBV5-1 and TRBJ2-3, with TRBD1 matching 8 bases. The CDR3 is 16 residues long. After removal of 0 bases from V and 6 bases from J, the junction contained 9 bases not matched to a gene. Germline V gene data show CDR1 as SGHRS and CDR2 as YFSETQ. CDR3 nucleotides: TGCGCCAGCAGCTTGGTTTACAGGGGGGTACAGGATACGCAGTATTTT. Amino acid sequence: CASSLVYRGVQDTQYF.

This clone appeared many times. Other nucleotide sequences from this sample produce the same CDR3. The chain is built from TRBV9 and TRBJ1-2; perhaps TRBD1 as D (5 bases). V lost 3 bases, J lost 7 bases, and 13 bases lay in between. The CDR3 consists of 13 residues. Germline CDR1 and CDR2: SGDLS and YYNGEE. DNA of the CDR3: TGTGCCAGCAGCGACGGGGGACCGAGTGGCTACACCTTC. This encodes CASSDGGPSGYTF.

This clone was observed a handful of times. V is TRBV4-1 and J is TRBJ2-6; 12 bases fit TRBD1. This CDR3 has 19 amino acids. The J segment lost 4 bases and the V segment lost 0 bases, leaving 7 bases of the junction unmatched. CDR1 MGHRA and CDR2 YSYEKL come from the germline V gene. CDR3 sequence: CASSQDKGQGAWGANVLTF. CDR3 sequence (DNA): TGCGCCAGCAGCCAAGATAAGGGACAGGGGGCTTGGGGGGCCAACGTCCTGACTTTC.

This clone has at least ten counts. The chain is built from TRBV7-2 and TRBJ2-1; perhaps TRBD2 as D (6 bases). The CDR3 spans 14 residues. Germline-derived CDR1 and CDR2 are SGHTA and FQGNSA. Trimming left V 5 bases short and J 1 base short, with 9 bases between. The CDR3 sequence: CASSAGLSYNEQFF. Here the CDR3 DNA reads TGTGCCAGCAGCGCGGGACTTTCCTACAATGAGCAGTTCTTC.

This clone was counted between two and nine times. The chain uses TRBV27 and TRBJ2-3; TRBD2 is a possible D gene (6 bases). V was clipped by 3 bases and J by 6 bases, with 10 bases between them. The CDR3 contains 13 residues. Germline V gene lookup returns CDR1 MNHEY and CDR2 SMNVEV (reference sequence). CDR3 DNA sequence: TGTGCCAGCAGTTTTGGGAGGAGTGATACGCAGTATTTT. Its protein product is CASSFGRSDTQYF.

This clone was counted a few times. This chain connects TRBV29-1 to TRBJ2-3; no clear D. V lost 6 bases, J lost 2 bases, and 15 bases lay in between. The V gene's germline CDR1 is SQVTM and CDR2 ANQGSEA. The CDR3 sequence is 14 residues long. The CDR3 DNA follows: TGCAGCGTCGACTTTGGTAGAATCACAGATACGCAGTATTTT. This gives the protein CSVDFGRITDTQYF.